A single sample is the source of the 5 T cell receptor beta chains below, sequenced in a study of T cell responses to AZD1222 COVID-19 vaccine (dated by TCRdb to 2020 to 2022). Library preparation was by the immunoSEQ multiplex PCR assay. In its TCRdb copy, this immuneACCESS table keeps in-frame sequences only and misses some clones. Where compared with another copy, unresolved V genes explain less than half of these, and the others have no known cause. The sample table shows 140,000 or so clones, and roughly nine tenths are seen once. Of the sample, roughly 7.1% falls within the top ten clones. The meaning of the sample's time point label: about 28 days (+/-7) after the second vaccine dose. The treatment or condition label for this specimen denotes: meningococcal conjugate vaccine given as trial control. The sample in question was peripheral blood, obtained 28 days after the second dose of the MenACWY control vaccine. The receptors stem from an adult who received the MenACWY meningococcal vaccine as a control.

This chain connects TRBV5-5 to TRBJ1-5, with 7 bases matching TRBD1. The CDR3 covers 15 residues. Unmatched junction bases numbered 7, after V lost 5 bases and J lost 2 bases. Germline assignment: CDR1 SGHKS and CDR2 YYEKEE (reference sequence). In DNA, the CDR3 is TGTGCCAGCAGTCACAGGGGCGACGGCAATCAGCCCCAGCATTTT. Protein product: CASSHRGDGNQPQHF.

The count of this clone is one. The V call is TRBV7-8, the J call TRBJ2-4; perhaps TRBD2 as D (5 bases). Germline assignment: CDR1 SGHVS and CDR2 FQNEAQ. Trimming stripped 7 bases from V and 0 bases from J, with 10 bases between. The CDR3 contains 14 residues. The DNA for the CDR3 is TGTGCCAGCACGGAGGATTCAGCCAAAAACATTCAGTACTTC. Encoded protein: CASTEDSAKNIQYF.

This clone came up once. The J gene is TRBJ2-1, the V gene TRBV19, with D tentatively TRBD1 (6 bases). Trimming pared 7 bases from V and 12 bases from J, leaving 13 bases between. The CDR3 sequence is 11 residues long. Germline CDR1 LNHDA, CDR2 SQIVND (reference sequence). In nucleotides, the CDR3 is TGTGCCAGTATGCTACAGGGCCTGCAGTTCTTC. Residues: CASMLQGLQFF.

This clone was found a few times. The V call is TRBV6-2 or TRBV6-3, the J call TRBJ2-2, with 7 positions matching TRBD1. From germline, CDR1 is MNHEY and CDR2 SVGEGT. Losses at the gene ends were 6 bases for V and 4 bases for J; bases not matched to a gene: 11. CDR3 length: 16 residues. The CDR3 here is CASSPDRDWTTGELFF. In DNA form, the CDR3 reads TGTGCCAGCAGCCCCGACAGGGATTGGACCACCGGGGAGCTGTTTTTT.

The rearrangement links TRBV27 to TRBJ1-6; possibly TRBD1 for D (6 bases). The CDR3 has 15 residues. V was trimmed by 6 bases and J by 11 bases, leaving 20 bases between them. The germline CDR1 and CDR2 sequences are MNHEY and SMNVEV (reference sequence). The CDR3 protein is CASRVTGHALAPLHF. The CDR3 nucleotides read TGTGCCAGCAGGGTCACGGGACATGCCTTGGCACCCCTCCACTTT.